This T cell receptor (beta chain) was recovered during a study of Graves' ophthalmopathy and Graves' hyperthyroidism. This clonotype was seen a handful of times. As the template, RNA transcripts were used to amplify TCR beta CDR3 regions. An opening RT-PCR round employed HTBI primers and preceded a second-round multiplex PCR. TCRdb reanalysed the multiplex PCR reads using MiXCR and keeps one entry per CDR3 protein. In the table there are 200,000 to 300,000 distinct CDR3 sequences, 45% of which are singletons. Germline V gives CDR1 SEHNR, CDR2 FQNEAQ (reference sequence). Unmatched junction bases numbered 9, after V lost 5 bases and J lost 8 bases. CDR3 length: 17 amino acids.

The rearrangement joins TRBV7-9 to TRBJ2-2; 15 nucleotides agree with TRBD2. Sequencing was carried out using peripheral blood. This TCR was recovered from an adult man with Graves' ophthalmopathy. CDR3 loop: CASSIRTSGGARGELFF. The CDR3 DNA reads as TGTGCCAGCAGCATCCGGACTAGCGGGGGGGCGCGTGGGGAGCTGTTTTTT.